These 22 T cell receptor beta chains share one sample of origin, sequenced in a study of CD8+ T cells in alopecia areata. Extraction of RNA preceded its reverse transcription into cDNA, which served as the sequencing template. This table comes from immunoSEQ multiplex PCR, and its TCRdb copy is limited to in-frame clones, with some not included. This sample comprises 200,000 to 300,000 clones, none seen once only. A sort of pooled cutaneous lymph node cells used CD4, CD8alpha, NKG2D, NKG2ACE and other stains. Sequences were obtained from CD4+ T cells sorted from a lymph node. These receptors came from a C3H/HeJ mouse with alopecia areata. The strain's MHC haplotype is H2-k.

Remarks on this clone: Any gene name here is a mouse gene name. The sequenced fragment ends 4 residues before the CDR3 boundary, so the rest is inferred from the germline J gene. The identical CDR3 is also encoded by other nucleotide sequences in the sample. The rearrangement joins TRBV1 to TRBJ2-3, with 8 nucleotides matching TRBD1. The CDR3 is 15 residues long. Germline V CDR1 and CDR2: NSQYPW, LRSPGD (reference sequence). V dropped 2 bases and J dropped 1; count of bases not matched to a gene: 2. Here the CDR3 reads CTCSAPGGGAETLYF. Partial CDR3 DNA: TGCACCTGCAGTGCACCAGGGGGCGGTGCAGAA.

In the case of this clone: The gene names given are mouse names. The CDR3 extends 4 residues past the end of the read, so its final part is completed from the germline J gene. The chain is built from TRBV14 and TRBJ2-3, with no clear D. Trimming cost V 1 base and J 0 bases, with 6 bases left between them. This CDR3 has 14 residues. The germline V gene has CDR1 SGHDT and CDR2 FRDEAV. The sequenced part of the CDR3 DNA is TGTGCCAGCAGTTTCCCAGGTAGTGCAGAA. Its protein is CASSFPGSAE. The entire CDR3 is CASSFPGSAETLYF.

This clone came up a few times. All gene names here are mouse names. The CDR3 is cut off 4 residues early in the read; its end comes from the germline J gene. The V gene is TRBV13-3, the J gene TRBJ2-1, with a possible D match to TRBD1 (6 bases). CDR3 length: 15 residues. Trimming removed 2 bases from V and 3 bases from J, with 12 bases in between. Germline V CDR1 and CDR2: NNHDY, SYVADS. This chain's CDR3 is CASSEHRDIYAEQFF. The DNA read from the CDR3 is TGTGCCAGCAGTGAGCACCGGGACATCTATGCT.

In this sample, this clone turned up many times. The gene names here belong to mouse. The observed sequence ends 4 residues before the CDR3 terminus, with the missing tail filled in from the germline J gene. The chain uses TRBV31 and TRBJ2-1; 8 bases agree with TRBD1. Trimming at V came to 1 base and at J to 2 bases, leaving 4 bases not matched to a gene. The CDR3 consists of 15 residues. Germline CDR1 reads GKSSPN; CDR2 reads SITVG. The CDR3 protein is CAWSPSTGDYAEQFF. Partial CDR3 DNA: TGTGCCTGGAGTCCCTCGACAGGGGACTATGCT.

On this clone itself: Gene names are the mouse ones. The sequence runs out 4 residues before the end of the CDR3; the remainder is reconstructed from the germline J gene. Other DNA sequences in this specimen translate into the identical CDR3. The V gene is TRBV19, the J gene TRBJ2-5; TRBD1 agrees at 8 bases. This CDR3 comprises 15 residues. Germline V CDR1 and CDR2: FNHDT, SITEND (reference sequence). Trimming cost V 5 bases and J 2 bases; bases outside gene matches: 7. The CDR3 sequence: CASSRDRGGQDTQYF. The sequenced part of the CDR3 DNA is TGTGCCAGCAGCCGAGACAGGGGCGGCCAAGAC.

As to this clone: Here the gene names and germline are mouse. Sequencing ends 4 residues short of the CDR3 end; the germline J gene provides the rest. The chain combines TRBV13-1 with TRBJ2-5, with TRBD2 as a possible D gene (5 bases). The germline gives CDR1 NSHNY, CDR2 SYGAGN. This CDR3 comprises 14 residues. The CDR3 bases that were read are TGTGCCAGCAGTGATGTGGGGAGAGAAGAC. As protein: CASSDVGRED. The entire CDR3 protein is CASSDVGREDTQYF.

This clone was seen repeatedly, ten times or more. Gene and germline names: mouse. Other DNA variants within this sample encode the same CDR3. CDR3: CASSQDRYEQYF. The sequenced part of the CDR3 DNA is TGTGCCAGCAGCCAAGACAGATAT. The chain combines TRBV5 with TRBJ2-7; no firm D call. The CDR3 end is not reached by the read, which stops 4 residues before it; the germline J gene fills it in. Germline V gene data show CDR1 as LGHNA and CDR2 as YNLKQL (reference sequence). This CDR3 is 12 amino acids long.

This clone was counted only a few times. Gene names are the mouse ones. The read comes to an end 4 residues before the CDR3 does, leaving the germline J gene to fill in the end. Different DNA sequences within this sample yield the same CDR3. This chain uses TRBV5 with TRBJ2-5; a weak D match, TRBD1 (7 bases). The CDR3 sequence is 15 residues long. In germline, CDR1 is LGHNA, CDR2 YNLKQL (reference sequence). CDR3 in amino acids: CASSQEGGAGDTQYF. The covered CDR3 bases are TGTGCCAGCAGCCAAGAAGGGGGCGCAGGAGAC.

This clone was counted between two and nine times. The genes and germline here are from mouse. The read terminates 4 residues before the CDR3 end, so the remaining end is supplied by the germline J gene. The chain carries TRBV13-1 and TRBJ2-5; TRBD2 might be the D (6 bases). In germline, CDR1 is NSHNY, CDR2 SYGAGN. This CDR3 spans 15 amino acids. The V end was cut by 7 bases, the J end by 0 bases, with 15 bases between. CDR3 bases read: TGTGCCAGCGCTGGGGACCCTCTTAACCAAGAC. This gives the protein CASAGDPLNQD. The whole CDR3 region reads CASAGDPLNQDTQYF.

This clone was counted between two and nine times. Mouse gene names apply. The CDR3 end falls 4 residues outside the read, so it is completed with the germline J gene. The identical CDR3 is also encoded by other nucleotide sequences in the sample. J is TRBJ2-3 and V is TRBV13-2, with 8 bases identical to TRBD2. CDR1 NNHNN and CDR2 SYGAGS come from the germline V gene (reference sequence). Losses at the gene ends were 3 bases for V and 0 bases for J; bases not matched to a gene: 3. The length of the CDR3 is 15 residues. The CDR3 sequence: CASGVTGGSAETLYF. The sequenced part of the CDR3 DNA is TGTGCCAGCGGTGTAACTGGGGGTAGTGCAGAA.

Note on this clone: Any gene name here is a mouse gene name. The CDR3 bases that were read are TGTGCCAGCAGCCCCAATAACTATGCT. Residues: CASSPNNYA. From start to end, the CDR3 is CASSPNNYAEQFF. The chain recombines TRBV19 with TRBJ2-1; unclear D gene. The read finishes 4 residues shy of the CDR3 end, and the germline J gene is used to complete it. This CDR3 spans 13 amino acids. Germline V gives CDR1 FNHDT, CDR2 SITEND (reference sequence). V was cut by 5 bases and J by 0 bases, with 6 bases left in between.

Comment on this clone: Mouse gene names and germline throughout. The CDR3 end is not reached by the read, which stops 4 residues before it; the germline J gene fills it in. This chain joins TRBV31 and TRBJ2-3, with 7 nucleotides matching TRBD2. CDR1 GKSSPN and CDR2 SITVG come from the germline V gene. The CDR3 extends over 13 amino acids. V trimming: 7 bases; J trimming: 0 bases; junction bases outside the gene matches: 4. The CDR3 DNA, read in part, is TGTGCCTCCGACTGGGTTAGTGCAGAA. This encodes CASDWVSAE. The full CDR3 sequence reads CASDWVSAETLYF.

The sample holds many counts of this clone. All gene names here are mouse names. The read halts 4 residues ahead of the CDR3 end, with the missing end drawn from the germline J gene. The V gene is TRBV13-1, the J gene TRBJ1-2; 8 nucleotides align to TRBD1. The CDR3 is 14 residues long. Germline CDR1 NSHNY, CDR2 SYGAGN. V trimming: 1 base; J trimming: 4 bases; junction bases outside the gene matches: 3. Incomplete CDR3 DNA: TGTGCCAGCAGTGATCAGGGGGCGCCCTCC. Amino acids: CASSDQGAPS. The complete CDR3 sequence is CASSDQGAPSDYTF.

This clone was detected only a few times. The gene symbols are mouse symbols. This chain's CDR3 is CASSQRDWDAETLYF. The DNA read from the CDR3 is TGTGCCAGCAGCCAGCGGGACTGGGACGCAGAA. This chain uses TRBV5 with TRBJ2-3; 9 bases map to TRBD2. Read sequence stops 4 residues before the CDR3 end, and the germline J gene provides the missing end. Germline-derived CDR1 and CDR2 are LGHNA and YNLKQL (reference sequence). The J segment lost 3 bases and the V segment lost 3 bases, leaving 4 bases of the junction unmatched. The CDR3 is made up of 15 amino acids.

A word on this clone: Any gene name here is a mouse gene name. The read halts 4 residues ahead of the CDR3 end, with the missing end drawn from the germline J gene. The rearrangement uses TRBV31 and TRBJ2-3; perhaps TRBD1 as D (6 bases). The V end lost 4 bases, the J end lost 1 base, and 9 bases lay between the germline ends. In germline, CDR1 is GKSSPN, CDR2 SITVG. CDR3 length: 13 amino acids. Incomplete CDR3 DNA: TGTGCCTGGACCAGGGGCGGTGCAGAA. Its protein is CAWTRGGAE. The full-length CDR3 reads as CAWTRGGAETLYF.

This clone was observed a few times. Mouse gene names and germline throughout. The DNA ends 4 residues before the CDR3 does, and the rest of the CDR3 is filled in from the germline J gene. Within the sample, other DNA sequences also encode this same CDR3. The chain has TRBV19 and TRBJ2-4; a weak D match, TRBD1 (6 bases). Germline V gives CDR1 FNHDT, CDR2 SITEND (reference sequence). The CDR3 totals 13 residues. This chain's CDR3 is CASSIPGENTLYF. CDR3 bases read: TGTGCCAGCAGTATACCAGGGGAAAAC. The full variable domain, with the rest looked up from reference TRBV19 and TRBJ2-4, is GGIITQTPKFLIGQEGQKLTLKCQQNFNHDTMYWYRQDSGKGLRLIYYSITENDLQKGDLSEGYDASREKKSSFSLTVTSAQKNEMAVFLCASSIPGENTLYFGAGTRLSVL.

This clone was observed a handful of times. Mouse germline and gene names are used. The sequenced part of the CDR3 DNA is TGTGCCAGCAGTGATGCTTTTAGTGCAGAA. Protein: CASSDAFSAE. Given in full, the CDR3 is CASSDAFSAETLYF. The V and J genes are TRBV13-1 and TRBJ2-3, with no clear D. The read falls 4 residues short of the CDR3 end, and the missing part is taken from the germline J gene. With 0 bases removed from V and 0 bases from J, the gap between germline ends came to 5 bases. This CDR3 contains 14 residues. The germline CDR1 and CDR2 sequences are NSHNY and SYGAGN.

Details on this clone: Gene names follow the mouse nomenclature. The read ends 4 residues before the CDR3 terminus; that terminus is restored from the germline J gene. This chain connects TRBV19 to TRBJ2-4; 8 bases are shared with TRBD1. In germline, CDR1 is FNHDT, CDR2 SITEND (reference sequence). This CDR3 is built from 14 residues. The DNA read from the CDR3 is TGTGCCAGCAGTATACAGGGGGCGATGAAC. It codes for CASSIQGAMN. The full-length CDR3 reads as CASSIQGAMNTLYF. The variable domain in full, with the rest retrieved from reference TRBV19 and TRBJ2-4, is GGIITQTPKFLIGQEGQKLTLKCQQNFNHDTMYWYRQDSGKGLRLIYYSITENDLQKGDLSEGYDASREKKSSFSLTVTSAQKNEMAVFLCASSIQGAMNTLYFGAGTRLSVL.

This clone was seen only a few times. Gene and germline names: mouse. The read stops 4 residues short of the end of the CDR3; the missing end is completed from the germline J gene. The same CDR3 can be traced to other DNA sequences in this sample. The V gene is TRBV31, the J gene TRBJ1-2, with D possibly matching TRBD1 (6 bases). This CDR3 has 13 residues. Trimming cost V 0 bases and J 3 bases, with 8 bases left between them. Germline V gene lookup returns CDR1 GKSSPN and CDR2 SITVG. CDR3 DNA, as far as it was read: TGTGCCTGGAGTCTCCAGGGGTACTCC. This codes for CAWSLQGYS. The CDR3 in full is CAWSLQGYSDYTF. The whole variable domain, remainder taken from reference TRBV31 and TRBJ1-2, is AQTIHQWPVAEIKAVGSPLSLGCTIKGKSSPNLYWYWQATGGTLQQLFYSITVGQVESVVQLNLSASRPKDDQFILSTEKLLLSHSGFYLCAWSLQGYSDYTFGSGTRLLVI.

This clone has just a few counts. The gene symbols are mouse symbols. Other DNA sequences in this sample translate to the same CDR3. The DNA read from the CDR3 is TGTGCCAGCAGTGGAGCCGGGACTGGGGGTAGTGCAGAA. Translated: CASSGAGTGGSAE. The CDR3 in its entirety is CASSGAGTGGSAETLYF. The rearrangement joins TRBV13-1 to TRBJ2-3; 11 positions agree with TRBD2. The sequenced fragment ends 4 residues before the CDR3 boundary, so the rest is inferred from the germline J gene. The CDR3 consists of 17 residues. CDR1 NSHNY and CDR2 SYGAGN come from the germline V gene. With V trimmed by 3 bases and J by 0 bases, 6 bases remained unmatched.

This clone was seen only a few times. Gene names are the mouse ones. The read comes to an end 4 residues before the CDR3 does, leaving the germline J gene to fill in the end. The chain links TRBV31 to TRBJ2-5; either TRBD1 or TRBD2 may fit D (5 bases each). Germline V gives CDR1 GKSSPN, CDR2 SITVG. This CDR3 spans 13 amino acids. The chain's CDR3 is CAWSLGVGDTQYF. The sequenced CDR3 bases are TGTGCCTGGAGTCTGGGGGTAGGGGAC.

Concerning this clone: Mouse gene names apply. The read gets to within 4 residues of the CDR3 end, and the germline J gene fills in the rest. The chain carries TRBV1 and TRBJ2-5; TRBD1 aligns across 7 bases. The CDR3 consists of 12 residues. J gave up 2 bases and V 9 bases, and 2 bases lay outside the gene matches. Germline V gene data show CDR1 as NSQYPW and CDR2 as LRSPGD (reference sequence). The CDR3 bases that were read are TGCACCTGTCACAGGGGCCAAGAC. Its translation: CTCHRGQD. The full CDR3 protein is CTCHRGQDTQYF.